Detailed here is one TCR beta chain. The antigen is undetermined. V dropped 4 bases and J dropped 4 bases, with 13 bases sitting between them. CDR3 length: 14 amino acids. Germline-derived CDR1 and CDR2 are MGHRA and YSYEKL. This record comes from a study of T cell responses to AZD1222 COVID-19 vaccine. On the study more broadly: Combined were second doses at about 4 or about 12 weeks.

TCRdb's table, derived via immunoSEQ multiplex PCR, lists solely in-frame clones and lacks some. The sample includes roughly 120,000 clones, over 75% seen only once; the top ten take roughly 5%. Study-level points and caveats: A mostly white British donor set with more females was recruited, and clonal diversity was possibly underestimated. Nearly half of the spike-specific TCRs reportedly recognize variant regions that carry no mutations. CD4 TCRs linked to vaccination spanned spike, dominating at 160-218 and 743-854.

This receptor was obtained from an adult in good health. This material consisted of peripheral blood, taken on day 0 of AZD1222 vaccination. The rearrangement joins TRBV4-1 to TRBJ1-2; D not certain. The CDR3 DNA sequence: TGCGCCAGCAGCCCGTCCGGAGTAGGCTATGGCTACACCTTC. Amino acid sequence: CASSPSGVGYGYTF.